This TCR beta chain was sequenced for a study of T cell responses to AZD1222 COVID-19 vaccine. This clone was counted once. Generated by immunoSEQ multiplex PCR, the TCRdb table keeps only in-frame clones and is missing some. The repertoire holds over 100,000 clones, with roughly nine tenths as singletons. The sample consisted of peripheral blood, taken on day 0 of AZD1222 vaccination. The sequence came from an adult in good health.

CDR3 protein: CASSLGGKGSPLHF. The CDR3 region has the DNA TGTGCCAGCAGTTTAGGGGGGAAGGGCTCACCCCTCCACTTT. The gene calls are TRBV6-5 and TRBJ1-6, with D maybe TRBD1 (6 bases). Germline V gene data show CDR1 as MNHEY and CDR2 as SVGAGI. This CDR3 region has 14 residues. V shed 4 bases and J shed 10 bases, with 14 bases lying between them.